This T cell receptor (beta chain) was recorded in a study of blood T cell repertoires in COVID-19. Study in general: Samples of COVID-19 (acute and convalescent) were obtained from the United States, Italy and Spain. PBMCs, B-cell-depleted T cells, or T cells were the source of the cDNA or gDNA that made up the material.

The authors' processing: Amplified reference gene primers provided the basis for estimating nucleated cell counts. Libraries were prepared by immunoSEQ multiplex PCR; TCRdb keeps only in-frame clonotypes and omits some of them. Clonal size and the V and J genes are those of that table, whereas D and trimming came from the DNA. The table records approximately 32,000 clones, approximately 90% of them present only once. The sequencing sample was made of peripheral blood. The clonotype originates from a man between 60 and 75 years old with acute or convalescent COVID-19.

DNA for the CDR3: TGCGCCAGCAGCTGGGTCGGGACAGGGGGAGAAAAACTGTTTTTT. Protein sequence: CASSWVGTGGEKLFF. The genes are TRBV5-1 and TRBJ1-4; TRBD1 matches at 11 bases. V shed 3 bases and J 8 bases; nucleotides not matched to a gene: 6. There are 15 residues in the CDR3. The V gene's germline CDR1 is SGHRS and CDR2 YFSETQ.